The 13 T cell receptor beta chains below were found in one sample sequenced in a study of T cell clonality in common variable immunodeficiency. TCRdb keeps only in-frame clones here, not all; method: immunoSEQ multiplex PCR. There are around 39,000 clones in the sample, none observed a single time. Sequenced input: peripheral blood mononuclear cells. Source of these receptors: a person between 18 and 75 years old in good health.

This clone was seen ten or more times. The CDR3 loop is CASRQNTGELFF. The DNA read from the CDR3 is TGTGCCAGCAGACAGAACACCGGGGAG. V is TRBV5-5 and J is TRBJ2-2; D remains ambiguous. Read data end 3 residues before the CDR3 end; the end is taken from the germline J gene. Trimming left V 5 bases short and J 1 base short, with 3 bases between. This CDR3 spans 12 amino acids. CDR1 is SGHKS and CDR2 is YYEKEE in the germline V gene (reference sequence). Filled out from reference TRBV5-5 and TRBJ2-2, the complete variable domain reads DAGVTQSPTHLIKTRGQQVTLRCSPISGHKSVSWYQQVLGQGPQFIFQYYEKEERGRGNFPDRFSARQFPNYSSELNVNALLLGDSALYLCASRQNTGELFFGEGSRLTVL.

The table lists this clone with many counts. The read stops 3 residues short of the end of the CDR3; the missing end is completed from the germline J gene. The rearrangement links TRBV20-1 to TRBJ2-7; 8 bases align to TRBD1. Germline V gene sequence: CDR1 DFQATT, CDR2 SNEGSKA (reference sequence). The trim removed 2 bases at V and 4 bases at J, leaving 4 bases unmatched. The CDR3 spans 13 residues. The CDR3 reads CSARKQGGYEQYF. The covered CDR3 bases are TGCAGTGCTAGAAAACAGGGGGGATACGAG.

This clone was recorded at least ten times. The CDR3 goes on 3 residues after the read ends, and that part is filled in from the germline J gene. This sequence joins TRBV5-5 and TRBJ1-2, with a weak D call TRBD1 (6 bases). V lost 0 bases to trimming and J lost 6 bases, with 15 bases between them. Germline lookup yields CDR1 SGHKS and CDR2 YYEKEE (reference sequence). CDR3 length: 15 amino acids. The part of the CDR3 DNA that was read is TGTGCCAGCAGCTTGGCCGGGGGGGCAGGGCATGGC. This codes for CASSLAGGAGHG. The CDR3 in full is CASSLAGGAGHGYTF. The entire variable domain, with the rest obtained from reference TRBV5-5 and TRBJ1-2, is as follows: DAGVTQSPTHLIKTRGQQVTLRCSPISGHKSVSWYQQVLGQGPQFIFQYYEKEERGRGNFPDRFSARQFPNYSSELNVNALLLGDSALYLCASSLAGGAGHGYTFGSGTRLTVV.

The DNA read from the CDR3 is TGTGCCAGCAGCTTGTTCGGACTAGCGGGAATAAATGAG. Translated, it gives CASSLFGLAGINE. The whole CDR3 sequence is CASSLFGLAGINEQFF. The chain combines TRBV5-4 with TRBJ2-1, with 12 nucleotides matching TRBD2. The read stops 3 residues short of the end of the CDR3; the missing end is completed from the germline J gene. J gave up 7 bases and V 1 base, and 6 bases lay outside the gene matches. The CDR3 runs to 16 residues. The germline gives CDR1 SGHNT, CDR2 YYREEE (reference sequence). The whole variable domain, remainder taken from reference TRBV5-4 and TRBJ2-1, is ETGVTQSPTHLIKTRGQQVTLRCSSQSGHNTVSWYQQALGQGPQFIFQYYREEENGRGNFPPRFSGLQFPNYSSELNVNALELDDSALYLCASSLFGLAGINEQFFGPGTRLTVL.

This clone was counted at least ten times. Sequencing ends 3 residues short of the CDR3 end; the germline J gene provides the rest. The gene calls are TRBV19 and TRBJ1-1; D gene uncertain. The length of the CDR3 is 16 residues. V lost 3 bases, J lost 2 bases, and 16 bases lay in between. Germline CDR1 and CDR2: LNHDA and SQIVND (reference sequence). The sequenced CDR3 bases are TGTGCCAGTAGTATTCGAATGGGTAGGGCCAACACTGAA. This sequence encodes CASSIRMGRANTE. The whole CDR3 region reads CASSIRMGRANTEAFF.

This clone was counted at least ten times. The read stops 3 residues short of the end of the CDR3; the missing end is completed from the germline J gene. The chain has TRBV28 and TRBJ2-5, with TRBD1 identical over 8 bases. After removal of 6 bases from V and 4 bases from J, the junction contained 7 bases not matched to a gene. CDR1 is MDHEN, CDR2 SYDVKM, per germline. The CDR3 is 14 amino acids. CDR3 region: CASSYPDRGETQYF. Incomplete CDR3 DNA: TGTGCCAGCAGCTACCCTGACAGGGGAGAGACC. Full variable domain (remainder filled in from reference TRBV28 and TRBJ2-5): DVKVTQSSRYLVKRTGEKVFLECVQDMDHENMFWYRQDPGLGLRLIYFSYDVKMKEKGDIPEGYSVSREKKERFSLILESASTNQTSMYLCASSYPDRGETQYFGPGTRLLVL.

This clone has at least ten counts. The read is 3 residues too short to cover the CDR3 end, so that end is filled in from the germline J gene. The V call is TRBV28, the J call TRBJ2-7; 10 bases align to TRBD1. The CDR3 extends over 14 amino acids. Trimming at V came to 6 bases and at J to 4 bases, leaving 6 bases not matched to a gene. CDR1 is MDHEN, CDR2 SYDVKM, per germline. The CDR3 region is CASRRDRGTYEQYF. The CDR3 bases that were read are TGTGCCAGCAGGCGGGACAGGGGAACTTACGAG.

In this sample, this clone turned up many times. The read falls 3 residues short of the CDR3 end, and the missing part is taken from the germline J gene. The chain employs TRBV7-2 and TRBJ2-1; tentative D call: TRBD2 (5 bases). V lost 3 bases and J lost 2, with 8 bases in between. This CDR3 is built from 14 residues. The germline gives CDR1 SGHTA, CDR2 FQGNSA. This chain's CDR3 is CASSLSGPYNEQFF. Incomplete CDR3 DNA: TGTGCCAGCAGCTTGAGCGGCCCCTACAATGAG.

This clone was recorded many times. The read is 3 residues too short to cover the CDR3 end, so that end is filled in from the germline J gene. The chain couples TRBV19 to TRBJ2-3; TRBD2 might be the D (5 bases). In germline, CDR1 is LNHDA, CDR2 SQIVND (reference sequence). Trimming left V 5 bases short and J 4 bases short, with 16 bases between. The CDR3 is 15 amino acids. The CDR3 reads CASSPSGNGADTQYF. The covered CDR3 bases are TGTGCCAGTAGTCCCTCCGGGAACGGGGCAGATACG.

In this sample, this clone turned up many times. The sequence runs out 3 residues before the end of the CDR3; the remainder is reconstructed from the germline J gene. The chain joins TRBV14 to TRBJ2-3; 12 nucleotides line up with TRBD2. Germline trimming cut 4 bases from V and 4 bases from J; bases unmatched to any gene: 6. The CDR3 loop spans 16 amino acids. Germline V lookup: CDR1 SGHDN, CDR2 FVKESK. CDR3 residues: CASSRGLAGIPDTQYF. The DNA read from the CDR3 is TGTGCCAGCAGCCGTGGACTAGCGGGAATTCCAGATACG.

This clone has a count of ten or more. The read ends 3 residues before the CDR3 terminus; that terminus is restored from the germline J gene. This chain connects TRBV6-1 to TRBJ2-7; D perhaps matches TRBD2 (6 bases). Trimming removed 3 bases from V and 5 bases from J, with 8 bases in between. CDR3 size: 12 residues. In germline, CDR1 is MNHNS, CDR2 SASEGT. The CDR3 here is CASSDGGDEQYF. Incomplete CDR3 DNA: TGTGCCAGCAGTGACGGGGGTGACGAG.

This clone was counted at least ten times. From the germline J gene comes the end of the CDR3, since the read stops 3 residues before it. The V gene is TRBV20-1, the J gene TRBJ1-1, with 7 bases fitting TRBD1. The J segment lost 0 bases and the V segment lost 0 bases, leaving 7 bases of the junction unmatched. Germline CDR1 is DFQATT and CDR2 is SNEGSKA (reference sequence). The CDR3 consists of 16 residues. The CDR3 protein is CSARDSRQGLNTEAFF. The CDR3 bases that were read are TGCAGTGCTAGAGATTCGCGACAGGGACTGAACACTGAA.

This clone appeared a few times. The read is 3 residues too short to cover the CDR3 end, so that end is filled in from the germline J gene. V is TRBV6-4 and J is TRBJ2-1; D ambiguous. V was cut by 4 bases and J by 0 bases, with 13 bases left in between. This CDR3 contains 16 residues. CDR1 and CDR2 (germline): MRHNA, SNTAGT. The CDR3 spells CASSVTFPSSYNEQFF. The DNA read from the CDR3 is TGTGCCAGCAGTGTGACTTTCCCTAGCTCCTACAATGAG.